These 15 T cell receptor beta chains were all obtained from the same sample, sequenced in a study of Graves' ophthalmopathy and Graves' hyperthyroidism. The study amplified TCR beta CDR3 regions using RNA transcripts. In the first round, RT-PCR was carried out with HTBI primers, and a multiplex PCR formed the second round. TCRdb re-analysed the multiplex PCR reads in MiXCR, keeping a single row per CDR3 protein. The sample records 600,000 to 950,000 distinct CDR3 sequences, around 40% being singletons. The sequenced sample consisted of peripheral blood. Source of these receptors: an adult man with Graves' ophthalmopathy.

About this clonotype itself: A much larger clone differs from this one at a single base, so this may be a read error. V gene TRBV10-1 combines with J gene TRBJ1-1; TRBD1 matches 8 bases. The CDR3 has 16 amino acids. Germline lookup yields CDR1 WNHNN and CDR2 SYGVQD (reference sequence). Trimming at V came to 2 bases and at J to 2 bases, leaving 7 bases not matched to a gene. The CDR3 spells CASSEPPDRANTEAFF. The CDR3 DNA is TGCGCCAGCAGTGAGCCTCCGGACAGGGCAAACACTGAAGCTTTCTTT.

This rearrangement joins TRBV20-1 to TRBJ2-2, with 14 bases that match TRBD2. V lost 5 bases and J lost 4; bases outside the gene matches: 9. Germline lookup yields CDR1 DFQATT and CDR2 SNEGSKA (reference sequence). The CDR3 has 17 amino acids. The chain's CDR3 is CSADRLAGGLRTGELFF. CDR3 DNA sequence: TGCAGTGCTGACCGACTAGCGGGGGGGCTTCGCACCGGGGAGCTGTTTTTT.

A few counts support this clonotype. The V and J genes are TRBV7-3 and TRBJ1-2, with D perhaps matching TRBD1 (6 bases). CDR1 and CDR2 from the germline V gene are SGHTA and FQGTGA. Deletions cut 6 bases from V and 2 bases from J, with 13 bases between. The CDR3 loop spans 14 amino acids. The CDR3 DNA reads TGTGCCAGCAGGACGTTGGGGGCAAACTATGGCTACACCTTC. Its translation is CASRTLGANYGYTF. The variable domain in full, completed from reference TRBV7-3 and TRBJ1-2, reads GAGVSQTPSNKVTEKGKYVELRCDPISGHTALYWYRQSLGQGPEFLIYFQGTGAADDSGLPNDRFFAVRPEGSVSTLKIQRTERGDSAVYLCASRTLGANYGYTFGSGTRLTVV.

This clonotype was observed a handful of times. V is TRBV24-1 and J is TRBJ1-5, with a tentative D call TRBD1 (5 bases). Germline lookup yields CDR1 KGHDR and CDR2 SFDVKD. V shed 12 bases and J shed 0 bases, with 14 bases lying between them. The CDR3 extends over 14 amino acids. The CDR3 coding sequence is TGTGCCTGGAGCCAGGGCTATAGCAATCAGCCCCAGCATTTT. Residues: CAWSQGYSNQPQHF.

This clonotype occurred many times. A read error may account for a junction end that differs from germline. This chain uses TRBV7-7 with TRBJ2-5, with 7 nucleotides matching TRBD2. The CDR3 contains 15 residues. Germline V gives CDR1 SSHAT, CDR2 FNYEAQ (reference sequence). The CDR3 DNA sequence: TGTGCTAGCAGCCGCGGGACTAATCACCAAGAGACCCAGTACTTC. Its protein product is CASSRGTNHQETQYF.

This chain joins TRBV19 and TRBJ1-2; 9 nucleotides line up with TRBD1. After removal of 7 bases from V and 8 bases from J, the junction contained 8 bases not matched to a gene. CDR1 and CDR2 from the germline V gene are LNHDA and SQIVND (reference sequence). This CDR3 has 13 amino acids. CDR3 coding DNA: TGTGCCAGTATGGGGGGACAGGGAGGCGGCTACACCTTC. This gives the protein CASMGGQGGGYTF.

V is TRBV10-2 and J is TRBJ1-2; 7 bases line up with TRBD1. CDR3 length equals 13 residues. Trimming took 6 bases from V and 8 from J; bases not matched to a gene: 9. The germline V gene has CDR1 WSHSY and CDR2 SAAADI. CDR3 region: CASSVEQGHGYTF. The CDR3 DNA sequence: TGCGCCAGCAGCGTTGAACAGGGGCACGGCTACACCTTC.

As concerns this clonotype: A much larger clone differs by one base, so this may be a read error. This sequence joins TRBV2 and TRBJ1-2; D is unresolved. This CDR3 has 15 amino acids. Per germline, CDR1 SNHLY and CDR2 FYNNEI. Between the trimmed V and J ends, which lost 6 bases and 4 bases, there was a span of 18 bases. As DNA, the CDR3 is TGTGCCAGCAGGGAGGCTTTGGCGGAAAGCTATGGCTACACCTTC. This encodes CASREALAESYGYTF. The whole variable domain, remainder taken from reference TRBV2 and TRBJ1-2, is EPEVTQTPSHQVTQMGQEVILRCVPISNHLYFYWYRQILGQKVEFLVSFYNNEISEKSEIFDDQFSVERPDGSNFTLKIRSTKLEDSAMYFCASREALAESYGYTFGSGTRLTVV.

The chain carries TRBV5-5 and TRBJ1-6, with TRBD1 matching over 9 bases. V lost 4 bases, J lost 9 bases, and 11 bases stayed unmatched. Per germline, CDR1 SGHKS and CDR2 YYEKEE (reference sequence). The CDR3 runs to 16 residues. The CDR3 region is CASSLDRGSGISPLHF. Here the CDR3 DNA reads TGTGCCAGCAGCCTGGACAGGGGAAGCGGTATTTCACCCCTCCACTTT.

The V call is TRBV10-3, the J call TRBJ1-1, with 10 bases that match TRBD1. The ends lost 10 bases at V and 0 bases at J; junction bases unmatched: 14. CDR1 is ENHRY and CDR2 is SYGVKD in the germline V gene. CDR3 length equals 17 residues. The CDR3 loop reads CASTPGQGRWVNTEAFF. CDR3 DNA sequence: TGTGCCAGTACTCCGGGACAGGGGCGTTGGGTGAACACTGAAGCTTTCTTT.

V usage is TRBV12-3 or TRBV12-4 and J usage is TRBJ1-1, with D uncertain. CDR3 length equals 14 residues. The V end lost 3 bases, the J end lost 4 bases, and 12 bases lay between the germline ends. The CDR3 here is CASSFGRLGTEAFF. Here the CDR3 DNA reads TGTGCCAGCAGTTTCGGTCGACTGGGCACTGAAGCTTTCTTT.

This clonotype was seen a few times. This sequence joins TRBV6-1 and TRBJ2-7; 8 bases match TRBD1. Unmatched junction bases numbered 11, after V lost 7 bases and J lost 6 bases. This CDR3 is 14 amino acids long. From germline, CDR1 is MNHNS and CDR2 SASEGT. The DNA for the CDR3 is TGTGCCAGCACCCGGACAGGGAGGACCGGCGAGCAGTACTTC. It encodes CASTRTGRTGEQYF.

The chain combines TRBV15 with TRBJ1-2, with D unclear. The V end lost 3 bases, the J end lost 8 bases, and 7 bases lay between the germline ends. There are 11 residues in the CDR3. CDR1 and CDR2 from the germline V gene are LNHNV and YYDKDF (reference sequence). In DNA form, the CDR3 reads TGTGCCACCAGCAGCGGAACGGGCTACACCTTC. Encoded protein: CATSSGTGYTF. The variable domain in full, completed from reference TRBV15 and TRBJ1-2, reads DAMVIQNPRYQVTQFGKPVTLSCSQTLNHNVMYWYQQKSSQAPKLLFHYYDKDFNNEADTPDNFQSRRPNTSFCFLDIRSPGLGDTAMYLCATSSGTGYTFGSGTRLTVV.

This clonotype was seen a few times. V and J are TRBV10-2 and TRBJ1-4, with D possibly TRBD1 on 5 matching bases. The germline V and J ends were trimmed by 0 bases and 7 bases, with 12 bases remaining between them. The length of the CDR3 is 15 residues. CDR1 WSHSY and CDR2 SAAADI come from the germline V gene. CDR3 sequence: CASSESGAQGEKLFF. In DNA, the CDR3 is TGCGCCAGCAGTGAGTCTGGGGCGCAGGGTGAAAAACTGTTTTTT.

Points on this clonotype: At one boundary the junction diverges from the germline segment, which might be a read error. The chain links TRBV25-1 to TRBJ1-2; D is ambiguous. Germline V gene lookup returns CDR1 MGHDK and CDR2 SYGVNS. The CDR3 length is 12 residues. The chain's CDR3 is CTSSIGNYGYTF. The CDR3 coding sequence is TGTACCAGCAGTATAGGGAACTATGGCTACACCTTC.